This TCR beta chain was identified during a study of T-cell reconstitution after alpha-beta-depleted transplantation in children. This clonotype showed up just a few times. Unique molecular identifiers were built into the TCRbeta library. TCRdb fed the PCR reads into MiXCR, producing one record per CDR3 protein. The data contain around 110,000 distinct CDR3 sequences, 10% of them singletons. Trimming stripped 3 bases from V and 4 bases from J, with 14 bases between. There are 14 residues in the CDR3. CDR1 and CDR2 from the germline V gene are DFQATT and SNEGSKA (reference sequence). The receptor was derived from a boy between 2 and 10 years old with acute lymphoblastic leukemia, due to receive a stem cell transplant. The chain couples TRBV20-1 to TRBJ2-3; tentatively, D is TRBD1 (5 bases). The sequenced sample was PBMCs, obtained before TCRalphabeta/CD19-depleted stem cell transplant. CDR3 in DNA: TGCAGTGCTAGTATGGCAGGGTCCCCAGATACGCAGTATTTT. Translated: CSASMAGSPDTQYF.